These 27 T cell receptor beta chains came from one sample sequenced in a study of blood T cell repertoires in COVID-19. Libraries were prepared by immunoSEQ multiplex PCR; TCRdb keeps only in-frame clonotypes and omits some of them. The sample shows fewer than 250,000 clones, about nine tenths of them seen only once. The source material was peripheral blood. The receptors here all came from a woman between 50 and 59 years old with acute or convalescent COVID-19.

The chain couples TRBV29-1 to TRBJ1-5; TRBD1 aligns across 7 bases. Unmatched junction bases numbered 7, after V lost 7 bases and J lost 1 base. This CDR3 has 14 amino acids. Germline V gives CDR1 SQVTM, CDR2 ANQGSEA. Here the CDR3 reads CSARGPGSNQPQHF. The CDR3 nucleotides are TGCAGCGCGAGGGGGCCGGGGAGCAATCAGCCCCAGCATTTT.

The chain joins TRBV3-1 (or the pseudogene TRBV3-2) to TRBJ2-1, with 7 bases fitting TRBD2. The CDR3 runs to 12 residues. With V trimmed by 8 bases and J by 10 bases, 8 bases remained unmatched. Germline lookup yields CDR1 LGHDT and CDR2 YNNKEL (reference sequence). The CDR3 is CASSRGELEQFF. The CDR3 coding sequence is TGTGCCAGCTCCCGGGGGGAGTTAGAGCAGTTCTTC.

Only one count was recorded for this clone. The rearrangement links TRBV7-2 to TRBJ2-5, with D possibly matching TRBD2 (5 bases). V gave up 8 bases and J gave up 5 bases, with 15 bases separating them. Per germline, CDR1 SGHTA and CDR2 FQGNSA. The CDR3 extends over 13 amino acids. The CDR3 is CASQGGSRETQYF. CDR3 nucleotide sequence: TGTGCCAGCCAAGGAGGTAGCAGGGAGACCCAGTACTTC.

This rearrangement joins TRBV13 to TRBJ2-2; the match to TRBD1 covers 7 bases. The CDR3 contains 17 residues. Germline V lookup: CDR1 PRHDT, CDR2 FYEKMQ (reference sequence). Trimming cost V 2 bases and J 1 base; bases outside gene matches: 7. CDR3: CASSLNRDRKNTGELFF. In DNA, the CDR3 is TGTGCCAGCAGCTTAAACAGGGACAGAAAGAACACCGGGGAGCTGTTTTTT.

J is TRBJ1-2 and V is TRBV6-2 or TRBV6-3, with D unresolved. V lost 6 bases and J 7 bases, leaving 12 bases between the germline ends. The CDR3 runs 12 residues. Germline loops: CDR1 MNHEY, CDR2 SVGEGT. The CDR3 DNA is TGTGCCAGCAGCAACCCCGAGTCTGGCTACACCTTC. Translating gives CASSNPESGYTF.

The chain combines TRBV11-3 with TRBJ2-1, with D possibly TRBD1 on 5 matching bases. Germline CDR1 SGHNT, CDR2 YENEEA. The CDR3 sequence is 12 residues long. Trimming removed 1 base at V and 8 bases at J, with 6 bases between. CDR3 in amino acids: CASSLGGDEQFF. For the CDR3, the DNA is TGTGCCAGCAGCTTAGGGGGCGATGAGCAGTTCTTC.

Here the CDR3 reads CASSLGQGYEQYF. CDR3 sequence (DNA): TGTGCCAGCAGCCTTGGACAGGGCTACGAGCAGTACTTC. The V call is TRBV3-1 (or the pseudogene TRBV3-2), the J call TRBJ2-7, with 8 bases identical to TRBD1. The length of the CDR3 is 13 residues. Germline values: CDR1 LGHDT, CDR2 YNNKEL (reference sequence). J was trimmed by 3 bases and V by 4 bases; bases with no gene match: 2.

The rearrangement joins TRBV5-1 to TRBJ2-3; 8 nucleotides match TRBD2. Losses at the gene ends were 0 bases for V and 4 bases for J; bases not matched to a gene: 4. Germline V gene lookup returns CDR1 SGHRS and CDR2 YFSETQ. There are 15 residues in the CDR3. The CDR3 region is CASSLAAGGSDTQYF. The CDR3 nucleotides read TGCGCCAGCAGCTTGGCGGCGGGAGGTTCAGATACGCAGTATTTT.

As DNA, the CDR3 is TGCAGCGTCGAAAGGGGGGGTCTCCAAGAGACCCAGTACTTC. It encodes CSVERGGLQETQYF. The rearrangement links TRBV29-1 to TRBJ2-5; D perhaps matches TRBD2 (7 bases). The germline V and J ends were trimmed by 6 bases and 1 base, with 15 bases remaining between them. This CDR3 has 14 residues. Germline loops: CDR1 SQVTM, CDR2 ANQGSEA. The full variable domain, in which reference TRBV29-1 and TRBJ2-5 provide the parts outside the CDR3, is SAVISQKPSRDICQRGTSLTIQCQVDSQVTMMFWYRQQPGQSLTLIATANQGSEATYESGFVIDKFPISRPNLTFSTLTVSNMSPEDSSIYLCSVERGGLQETQYFGPGTRLLVL.

The chain employs TRBV5-6 and TRBJ1-1, with TRBD1 matching over 8 bases. The CDR3 spans 15 residues. The germline gives CDR1 SGHDT, CDR2 YYEEEE. The V segment lost 3 bases and the J segment 5 bases; nucleotides outside the gene matches: 9. This chain's CDR3 is CASSSSGGVGTEAFF. The CDR3 DNA reads as TGTGCCAGCAGCTCTTCAGGGGGCGTCGGAACTGAAGCTTTCTTT. Full variable domain (remainder filled in from reference TRBV5-6 and TRBJ1-1): DAGVTQSPTHLIKTRGQQVTLRCSPKSGHDTVSWYQQALGQGPQFIFQYYEEEERQRGNFPDRFSGHQFPNYSSELNVNALLLGDSALYLCASSSSGGVGTEAFFGQGTRLTVV.

This chain connects TRBV7-9 to TRBJ2-7, with TRBD1 as a possible D gene (6 bases). The germline gives CDR1 SEHNR, CDR2 FQNEAQ (reference sequence). V gave up 1 base and J gave up 1 base, with 8 bases separating them. The CDR3 is 14 residues long. CDR3 region: CASSLDRVSYEQYF. The CDR3 DNA reads as TGTGCCAGCAGCTTAGACAGGGTGTCCTACGAGCAGTACTTC.

The chain links TRBV4-2 to TRBJ1-3; D gene unclear. CDR1 and CDR2 (germline): LGHNA, YNFKEQ. This CDR3 comprises 16 residues. The V gene lost 0 bases and the J gene lost 0 bases, with 9 bases spanning the gap. This CDR3 reads CASSQDPPGSGNTIYF. CDR3 bases: TGTGCCAGCAGCCAAGATCCCCCAGGCTCTGGAAACACCATATATTTT.

This clone was detected once. The V call is TRBV27, the J call TRBJ2-1; the match to TRBD2 covers 8 bases. With V trimmed by 2 bases and J by 0 bases, 3 bases remained unmatched. The CDR3 is made up of 16 amino acids. Looked up from germline, CDR1 is MNHEY and CDR2 is SMNVEV (reference sequence). CDR3 protein: CASSLRAGGSYNEQFF. The DNA for the CDR3 is TGTGCCAGCAGTTTAAGGGCGGGGGGCTCCTACAATGAGCAGTTCTTC.

This clone was picked up one time. The junction departs from germline at one end; a sequencing error may be responsible. The chain links TRBV27 to TRBJ1-1, with 8 bases matching TRBD1. This CDR3 is built from 11 residues. Per germline, CDR1 MNHEY and CDR2 SMNVEV (reference sequence). The CDR3 loop is CASSLSRGRGF. CDR3 bases: TGTGCCAGCAGTTTATCCAGGGGGCGGGGTTTT.

The J gene is TRBJ2-1, the V gene TRBV30; D gene unclear. V gave up 0 bases and J gave up 10 bases, with 4 bases separating them. Germline lookup yields CDR1 GTSNPN and CDR2 SVGIG (reference sequence). This CDR3 is 10 amino acids long. CDR3 sequence (DNA): TGTGCCTGGAGTGTACTAGAGCAGTTCTTC. It yields the protein CAWSVLEQFF.

This rearrangement joins TRBV7-8 to TRBJ1-2; 7 bases map to TRBD1. The CDR3 is made up of 15 amino acids. CDR1 SGHVS and CDR2 FQNEAQ come from the germline V gene. With 1 base clipped from V and 8 bases from J, the junction kept 10 bases outside the gene matches. The CDR3 spells CASSLEGAGRGGYTF. DNA of the CDR3: TGTGCCAGCAGCTTAGAGGGGGCGGGCAGAGGAGGCTACACCTTC.

The chain uses TRBV27 and TRBJ1-5; 8 bases agree with TRBD1. After removal of 5 bases from V and 7 bases from J, the junction contained 13 bases not matched to a gene. CDR3 size: 16 residues. Germline CDR1 reads MNHEY; CDR2 reads SMNVEV (reference sequence). CDR3 sequence: CASSPIGQGAGQPQHF. The CDR3 DNA reads as TGTGCCAGCAGTCCCATCGGCCAGGGGGCCGGGCAGCCCCAGCATTTT.

This clone was seen just once. The V call is TRBV15, the J call TRBJ1-1; a weak D match, TRBD1 (6 bases). V lost 5 bases to trimming and J lost 7 bases, with 14 bases between them. CDR3 size: 13 residues. Germline-derived CDR1 and CDR2 are LNHNV and YYDKDF (reference sequence). The CDR3 is CATSPIGGDEAFF. CDR3 nucleotides: TGTGCCACCAGCCCTATTGGGGGCGATGAAGCTTTCTTT.

This rearrangement joins TRBV6-5 to TRBJ1-2, with D possibly matching TRBD1 (5 bases). CDR1 and CDR2 from the germline V gene are MNHEY and SVGAGI. The V and J ends lost 8 bases and 4 bases respectively, with 20 bases between them. The CDR3 runs 15 residues. This CDR3 reads CASGLRTGVGYGYTF. The CDR3 coding sequence is TGTGCCAGCGGCCTACGGACGGGGGTCGGCTATGGCTACACCTTC.

This chain uses TRBV18 with TRBJ1-2; TRBD1 is a possible D gene (6 bases). Trimming shortened V by 4 bases and J by 4 bases, and 10 bases separated the two germline ends. The CDR3 spans 13 residues. Germline V gene sequence: CDR1 KGHSH, CDR2 LQKENI. The chain's CDR3 is CASSLGAVYGYTF. CDR3 nucleotide sequence: TGTGCCAGCTCACTGGGGGCGGTCTATGGCTACACCTTC.

The chain recombines TRBV28 with TRBJ1-4; 9 bases map to TRBD1. The ends lost 4 bases at V and 7 bases at J; junction bases unmatched: 10. CDR1 MDHEN and CDR2 SYDVKM come from the germline V gene. The CDR3 is 16 residues long. CDR3 nucleotide sequence: TGTGCCAGCAGTTCGCTACAGGGGGCGCGGGGTGAAAAACTGTTTTTT. Translating gives CASSSLQGARGEKLFF.

The chain carries TRBV18 and TRBJ2-3, with TRBD1 matching over 7 bases. The length of the CDR3 is 17 residues. Germline V gene lookup returns CDR1 KGHSH and CDR2 LQKENI. V was clipped by 3 bases and J by 0 bases; unmatched bases: 9. This CDR3 reads CASSPRQGYFSTDTQYF. In DNA, the CDR3 is TGTGCCAGCTCACCCAGACAGGGTTACTTTAGCACAGATACGCAGTATTTT.

Only one count was recorded for this clone. The chain combines TRBV10-3 with TRBJ2-3; D may be TRBD2 (6 bases). CDR3 length equals 15 residues. Per the germline V gene, CDR1 is ENHRY and CDR2 is SYGVKD. V lost 2 bases, J lost 4 bases, and 13 bases lay in between. The CDR3 loop is CAISEIGSSADTQYF. CDR3 DNA: TGTGCCATCAGTGAGATAGGATCTAGCGCAGATACGCAGTATTTT.

The chain uses TRBV4-3 and TRBJ2-1; perhaps TRBD2 as D (6 bases). Germline CDR1 reads LGHNA; CDR2 reads YSLEER. Trimming pared 1 base from V and 4 bases from J, leaving 11 bases between. The CDR3 contains 15 residues. For the CDR3, the DNA is TGCGCCAGCAGCCAAGGGCCGGACTATTACAATGAGCAGTTCTTC. Protein: CASSQGPDYYNEQFF.

The rearrangement joins TRBV11-2 to TRBJ2-3; D is unclear. Germline loops: CDR1 SGHAT, CDR2 FQNNGV. V lost 3 bases and J lost 7, with 5 bases in between. The CDR3 consists of 11 residues. The CDR3 bases are TGTGCCAGCAGCTTTCCAAATACGCAGTATTTT. Its protein product is CASSFPNTQYF.

The rearrangement uses TRBV27 and TRBJ2-1; possible D gene TRBD2, 5 bases. Trimming pared 4 bases from V and 4 bases from J, leaving 14 bases between. Per the germline V gene, CDR1 is MNHEY and CDR2 is SMNVEV (reference sequence). This CDR3 spans 15 amino acids. The CDR3 region is CASSSLVRVYNEQFF. CDR3 nucleotides: TGTGCCAGCAGTTCCCTCGTGAGGGTGTACAATGAGCAGTTCTTC.

The J gene is TRBJ1-6, the V gene TRBV19; D might be TRBD1 (5 bases). The CDR3 covers 14 residues. Trimming shortened V by 3 bases and J by 5 bases, and 8 bases separated the two germline ends. Per the germline V gene, CDR1 is LNHDA and CDR2 is SQIVND (reference sequence). The CDR3, as DNA: TGTGCCAGTAGTATGCTAGGGGATAATTCACCCCTCCACTTT. It encodes CASSMLGDNSPLHF. Drawing the rest from reference TRBV19 and TRBJ1-6, the complete variable domain is DGGITQSPKYLFRKEGQNVTLSCEQNLNHDAMYWYRQDPGQGLRLIYYSQIVNDFQKGDIAEGYSVSREKKESFPLTVTSAQKNPTAFYLCASSMLGDNSPLHFGNGTRLTVT.